This TCR beta chain derives from a study of Graves' ophthalmopathy and Graves' hyperthyroidism. Overall study findings and caveats: Blood contained most expanded thyroid clonotypes exceeding 0.001 frequency.

From RNA, the CDR3 regions of TCR beta chains were amplified and sequenced. The first round was an RT-PCR with HTBI primers, and the second round was a multiplex PCR. MiXCR was run by TCRdb on the multiplex PCR reads, yielding one entry per CDR3 protein. In the table there are hundreds of thousands of distinct CDR3 sequences, about 20% of which are singletons. J was trimmed by 2 bases and V by 1 base; bases with no gene match: 5. Germline V gene sequence: CDR1 DFQATT, CDR2 SNEGSKA (reference sequence). The CDR3 runs 14 residues. This clonotype was detected many times. The antigen remains undetermined. Clinicians made diagnoses from clinical symptoms, serum thyroxine, TRAb, thyroid ultrasound and orbital computed tomography.

The sequence came from a woman between 18 and 30 years old with stable Graves' hyperthyroidism. Some clones in this sample may be carry-over from other donors' samples. This rearrangement joins TRBV20-1 to TRBJ2-7, with TRBD1 identical over 7 bases. Sequences were obtained from peripheral blood. The CDR3: CSARVGDRAYEQYF. The CDR3 coding sequence is TGCAGTGCTAGAGTTGGTGACAGGGCCTACGAGCAGTACTTC.